The T cell receptor (beta chain) described here comes from a study of blood T cell repertoires in COVID-19. Produced via immunoSEQ multiplex PCR; TCRdb's table is partial and in-frame only. The data contain about 220,000 clones, less than 90% of them seen just once; the ten biggest clones take up around 20%. The CDR3 has 11 residues. Trimming pared 3 bases from V and 6 bases from J, leaving 5 bases between. The chain is built from TRBV12-3 or TRBV12-4 and TRBJ1-1, with no clear D. The receptor comes from a man aged 25 to 40 with active or convalescent COVID-19. Material for sequencing was peripheral blood. The CDR3: CASSFRAEAFF. The CDR3 DNA reads as TGTGCCAGCAGTTTTAGAGCTGAAGCTTTCTTT.